These 31 T cell receptor beta chains were all obtained from the same sample, sequenced in a study of OX40 agonist ivuxolimab in advanced cancers. TCRdb's copy holds only in-frame clones and misses some; the assay was immunoSEQ multiplex PCR. The data contain fewer than 15,000 clones, around 83% of them seen just once; the ten biggest clones take up about 40%. The sample here was CD4+ or CD8+ T cells sorted from blood, taken in a trial of the OX40 agonist ivuxolimab. The origin of the receptors is an adult with an advanced solid tumor such as melanoma, head and neck, liver or kidney cancer.

This chain connects TRBV13 to TRBJ2-5, with 13 bases lining up with TRBD2. The junction had 3 bases not matched to a gene; V was cut back by 4 bases and J by 1 base. Germline lookup yields CDR1 PRHDT and CDR2 FYEKMQ (reference sequence). The CDR3 spans 16 residues. The CDR3 DNA follows: TGTGCCAGCAGCTGGGGGACTAGCGGGGCCCAAGAGACCCAGTACTTC. Protein product: CASSWGTSGAQETQYF.

The chain recombines TRBV5-1 with TRBJ1-4; D remains ambiguous. Germline assignment: CDR1 SGHRS and CDR2 YFSETQ. V lost 0 bases and J lost 7, with 10 bases in between. The CDR3 is 14 amino acids. Written as DNA, the CDR3 is TGCGCCAGCAGCTTGGACCCCGCGGGTGAAAAACTGTTTTTT. As protein: CASSLDPAGEKLFF.

The V call is TRBV7-2, the J call TRBJ1-5; the D gene is possibly TRBD1 (6 bases). Germline CDR1 and CDR2: SGHTA and FQGNSA. V lost 1 base and J 6 bases, leaving 10 bases between the germline ends. This CDR3 comprises 14 residues. DNA of the CDR3: TGTGCCAGCAGCTTAGTTCGAGGGGGTCAGCCCCAGCATTTT. Amino acids: CASSLVRGGQPQHF.

The chain carries TRBV6-5 and TRBJ2-5; 13 nucleotides line up with TRBD2. CDR1 and CDR2 (germline): MNHEY, SVGAGI. V was clipped by 6 bases and J by 4 bases; unmatched bases: 5. The CDR3 runs to 15 residues. The CDR3 spells CASSPGTSGAETQYF. The CDR3 coding sequence is TGTGCCAGCAGCCCCGGGACTAGCGGGGCAGAGACCCAGTACTTC.

CDR3 nucleotide sequence: TGTGCCAGCAGCCCCGGACTAGCGGAGATCTACGAGCAGTACTTC. It is translated as CASSPGLAEIYEQYF. This chain links TRBV7-9 with TRBJ2-7; 10 bases fit TRBD2. The CDR3 is made up of 15 amino acids. Trimming at V came to 5 bases and at J to 3 bases, leaving 7 bases not matched to a gene. Germline assignment: CDR1 SEHNR and CDR2 FQNEAQ (reference sequence). The whole variable domain, remainder taken from reference TRBV7-9 and TRBJ2-7, is DTGVSQNPRHKITKRGQNVTFRCDPISEHNRLYWYRQTLGQGPEFLTYFQNEAQLEKSRLLSDRFSAERPKGSFSTLEIQRTEQGDSAMYLCASSPGLAEIYEQYFGPGTRLTVT.

The rearrangement uses TRBV7-9 and TRBJ1-1; weak D call: TRBD1 (6 bases). Per the germline V gene, CDR1 is SEHNR and CDR2 is FQNEAQ (reference sequence). V lost 5 bases, J lost 5 bases, and 21 bases lay in between. The CDR3 contains 16 residues. The CDR3 DNA sequence: TGTGCCAGCAGCGGTCCGACCTCCAGGGGAACGACTGAAGCTTTCTTT. This codes for CASSGPTSRGTTEAFF. The full variable domain, with the rest looked up from reference TRBV7-9 and TRBJ1-1, is DTGVSQNPRHKITKRGQNVTFRCDPISEHNRLYWYRQTLGQGPEFLTYFQNEAQLEKSRLLSDRFSAERPKGSFSTLEIQRTEQGDSAMYLCASSGPTSRGTTEAFFGQGTRLTVV.

This clone has just a few counts. The V gene is TRBV4-1, the J gene TRBJ2-6; D ambiguous. From germline, CDR1 is MGHRA and CDR2 YSYEKL. The CDR3 is 12 amino acids. The germline V and J ends were trimmed by 3 bases and 4 bases, with 1 base remaining between them. In DNA form, the CDR3 reads TGCGCCAGCAGCCAGGGGGCCAACGTCCTGACTTTC. Amino acid sequence: CASSQGANVLTF.

This clone showed up just a few times. This chain links TRBV7-3 with TRBJ2-5; TRBD2 matches 7 bases. CDR1 and CDR2 (germline): SGHTA, FQGTGA. This CDR3 has 15 amino acids. The ends lost 5 bases at V and 5 bases at J; junction bases unmatched: 11. In DNA, the CDR3 is TGTGCCAGCAGCCCTCTGGCGGGAGAGGGGGAGACCCAGTACTTC. It specifies CASSPLAGEGETQYF.

This clone was seen just once. CDR3: CASRDISIVDTQYF. The CDR3 DNA reads as TGTGCCAGTCGGGACATAAGTATCGTAGATACGCAGTATTTT. This rearrangement joins TRBV27 to TRBJ2-3; D is perhaps TRBD1 (6 bases). Germline V gene sequence: CDR1 MNHEY, CDR2 SMNVEV (reference sequence). CDR3 size: 14 residues. The V end lost 9 bases, the J end lost 5 bases, and 18 bases lay between the germline ends.

The chain couples TRBV2 to TRBJ1-2, with a possible D match to TRBD1 (5 bases). The CDR3 runs 12 residues. Germline V lookup: CDR1 SNHLY, CDR2 FYNNEI. The germline V and J ends were trimmed by 10 bases and 3 bases, with 12 bases remaining between them. The CDR3 DNA sequence: TGTGCCACCCCTAAGGGGTACTATGGCTACACCTTC. It encodes CATPKGYYGYTF. Full variable domain (rest looked up from reference TRBV2 and TRBJ1-2): EPEVTQTPSHQVTQMGQEVILRCVPISNHLYFYWYRQILGQKVEFLVSFYNNEISEKSEIFDDQFSVERPDGSNFTLKIRSTKLEDSAMYFCATPKGYYGYTFGSGTRLTVV.

This rearrangement joins TRBV7-8 to TRBJ2-1; TRBD1 matches 8 bases. The trim removed 3 bases at V and 3 bases at J, leaving 4 bases unmatched. The CDR3 is 15 residues long. Germline V CDR1 and CDR2: SGHVS, FQNEAQ. CDR3 DNA: TGTGCCAGCAGCTTGTCCGGGACAGGCTACAATGAGCAGTTCTTC. It encodes CASSLSGTGYNEQFF.

The chain's CDR3 is CASSTRTSGQETQYF. The CDR3 DNA follows: TGTGCCAGCAGTACCAGGACTAGCGGTCAAGAGACCCAGTACTTC. The chain links TRBV25-1 to TRBJ2-5; 10 bases fit TRBD2. Germline CDR1 is MGHDK and CDR2 is SYGVNS. V lost 5 bases and J lost 2; bases outside the gene matches: 5. The CDR3 contains 15 residues.

By share, this clone counts as medium-sized. This CDR3 reads CASSQDWGGAAEQYF. In DNA form, the CDR3 reads TGCGCCAGCAGCCAAGATTGGGGCGGGGCTGCCGAGCAGTACTTC. The chain recombines TRBV4-1 with TRBJ2-7; D might be TRBD2 (6 bases). The CDR3 is 15 residues long. V lost 0 bases and J 6 bases, leaving 15 bases between the germline ends. The germline V gene encodes CDR1 MGHRA and CDR2 YSYEKL.

This clone was seen once. The rearrangement joins TRBV7-3 to TRBJ2-3, with TRBD2 as a possible D gene (6 bases). The germline CDR1 and CDR2 sequences are SGHTA and FQGTGA. The CDR3 extends over 15 amino acids. The germline V and J ends were trimmed by 5 bases and 5 bases, with 17 bases remaining between them. The CDR3 DNA sequence: TGTGCCAGCAGCCCAGGACGGGGGATCCTAGATACGCAGTATTTT. It specifies CASSPGRGILDTQYF.

The chain couples TRBV10-1 to TRBJ2-1, with unresolved D. The germline V gene encodes CDR1 WNHNN and CDR2 SYGVQD (reference sequence). Deletions cut 3 bases from V and 6 bases from J, with 12 bases between. CDR3 length: 14 amino acids. CDR3 sequence: CASSDNLMSNEQFF. As DNA, the CDR3 is TGCGCCAGCAGTGATAATTTGATGAGCAATGAGCAGTTCTTC.

This clone was recorded only once. V is TRBV28 and J is TRBJ2-1, with 8 positions matching TRBD1. CDR1 is MDHEN and CDR2 is SYDVKM in the germline V gene. Trimming at V came to 2 bases and at J to 9 bases, leaving 12 bases not matched to a gene. CDR3 size: 16 residues. In nucleotides, the CDR3 is TGTGCCAGCAGTTTACTGACAGGGGAATATGATAGTGAGCAGTTCTTC. Translating it yields CASSLLTGEYDSEQFF.

This chain joins TRBV5-6 and TRBJ2-6; D ambiguous. Germline values: CDR1 SGHDT, CDR2 YYEEEE. Trimming stripped 5 bases from V and 1 base from J, with 10 bases between. The CDR3 is made up of 15 amino acids. The CDR3 loop is CASSLPHSGANVLTF. The CDR3 DNA follows: TGTGCCAGCAGTTTACCCCATTCTGGGGCCAACGTCCTGACTTTC. The variable domain in full, completed from reference TRBV5-6 and TRBJ2-6, reads DAGVTQSPTHLIKTRGQQVTLRCSPKSGHDTVSWYQQALGQGPQFIFQYYEEEERQRGNFPDRFSGHQFPNYSSELNVNALLLGDSALYLCASSLPHSGANVLTFGAGSRLTVL.

V gene TRBV5-5 combines with J gene TRBJ1-5; D ambiguous. V lost 1 base and J 9 bases, leaving 11 bases between the germline ends. There are 13 residues in the CDR3. CDR1 and CDR2 (germline): SGHKS, YYEKEE (reference sequence). DNA of the CDR3: TGTGCCAGCAGCTTGACAGACGGCGGGCCCCAGCATTTT. It translates to CASSLTDGGPQHF.

This clone showed up just a few times. This chain connects TRBV27 to TRBJ2-7; D may be TRBD1 or TRBD2 (5 bases each). CDR3 length equals 15 residues. The V end was cut by 5 bases, the J end by 4 bases, with 18 bases between. The germline V gene encodes CDR1 MNHEY and CDR2 SMNVEV (reference sequence). The CDR3 coding sequence is TGTGCCAGCAGTGGGGGTGGGCAGTCCTCTTACGAGCAGTACTTC. Protein: CASSGGGQSSYEQYF.

In this sample, this clone turned up a few times. J is TRBJ1-5 and V is TRBV28; 8 bases align to TRBD1. CDR3 length equals 15 residues. The V and J ends lost 6 bases and 6 bases, in that order; junction bases with no gene match: 10. The germline V gene encodes CDR1 MDHEN and CDR2 SYDVKM. DNA for the CDR3: TGTGCCAGCAGATCAGAGGACAGGGTGGGTCAGCCCCAGCATTTT. Amino acids: CASRSEDRVGQPQHF.

Relative to its sample, this clone is medium-sized. This sequence joins TRBV2 and TRBJ1-1; D possibly corresponds to TRBD1 (6 bases). This CDR3 has 16 residues. The germline V gene has CDR1 SNHLY and CDR2 FYNNEI. Trimming removed 0 bases from V and 5 bases from J, with 16 bases in between. CDR3 nucleotides: TGTGCCAGCAGTGAAGCGCCGAGGGGGTGGGGGACTGAAGCTTTCTTT. This codes for CASSEAPRGWGTEAFF. The entire variable domain, with the rest obtained from reference TRBV2 and TRBJ1-1, is as follows: EPEVTQTPSHQVTQMGQEVILRCVPISNHLYFYWYRQILGQKVEFLVSFYNNEISEKSEIFDDQFSVERPDGSNFTLKIRSTKLEDSAMYFCASSEAPRGWGTEAFFGQGTRLTVV.

The chain has TRBV6-5 and TRBJ2-2; tentative D call: TRBD2 (6 bases). Looked up from germline, CDR1 is MNHEY and CDR2 is SVGAGI. The CDR3 spans 16 residues. V was trimmed by 0 bases and J by 2 bases, leaving 10 bases between them. The CDR3 bases are TGTGCCAGCAGTTACTCACGAGCGGGTAACACCGGGGAGCTGTTTTTT. Encoded protein: CASSYSRAGNTGELFF.

V is TRBV5-1 and J is TRBJ2-1; D perhaps matches TRBD2 (7 bases). V gave up 4 bases and J gave up 0 bases, with 14 bases separating them. Germline V gives CDR1 SGHRS, CDR2 YFSETQ. The CDR3 is made up of 16 amino acids. CDR3 bases: TGCGCCAGCAGCCCCAGGGGAGGGAGCTCCTACAATGAGCAGTTCTTC. It codes for CASSPRGGSSYNEQFF.

This rearrangement joins TRBV6-5 to TRBJ2-3; D call uncertain. V dropped 0 bases and J dropped 6 bases, with 1 base sitting between them. From germline, CDR1 is MNHEY and CDR2 SVGAGI. The length of the CDR3 is 11 residues. CDR3 sequence (DNA): TGTGCCAGCAGTTACTCGGATACGCAGTATTTT. It codes for CASSYSDTQYF.

This sequence joins TRBV6-1 and TRBJ2-1; no firm D call. Trimming stripped 6 bases from V and 7 bases from J, with 13 bases between. Germline CDR1 MNHNS, CDR2 SASEGT. This CDR3 region has 13 residues. Here the CDR3 reads CASRIRSSNEQFF. As DNA, the CDR3 is TGTGCCAGCAGAATAAGGTCGAGTAATGAGCAGTTCTTC.

The chain combines TRBV19 with TRBJ2-7; 9 nucleotides align to TRBD2. V lost 7 bases to trimming and J lost 5 bases; unmatched junction nucleotides: 6. There are 13 residues in the CDR3. CDR1 and CDR2 from the germline V gene are LNHDA and SQIVND (reference sequence). CDR3 amino acids: CASNPAGGHEQYF. The DNA of the CDR3 is TGTGCCAGTAATCCAGCGGGAGGCCACGAGCAGTACTTC.

The chain links TRBV9 to TRBJ1-2; possibly TRBD1 for D (5 bases). V was shortened by 2 bases and J by 4 bases, with 9 bases between the two germline ends. CDR3 length: 13 residues. CDR1 SGDLS and CDR2 YYNGEE come from the germline V gene. Here the CDR3 DNA reads TGTGCCAGCAGCGTCGGGGGAGGCTATGGCTACACCTTC. This translates into CASSVGGGYGYTF.

The J gene is TRBJ2-3, the V gene TRBV29-1, with D perhaps assigned TRBD1 or TRBD2 (5 bases each). The germline CDR1 and CDR2 sequences are SQVTM and ANQGSEA. Trimming took off 4 bases at V and 1 base at J, with 24 bases between the two ends. The CDR3 has 18 amino acids. CDR3: CSVGDPRGVRSRTDTQYF. The DNA for the CDR3 is TGCAGCGTTGGGGACCCAAGGGGTGTTCGTTCCCGCACAGATACGCAGTATTTT.

This chain connects TRBV7-9 to TRBJ1-6; a possible D gene is TRBD1 (6 bases). The ends were cut back, 5 bases at V and 7 bases at J, with 12 bases in the middle. Germline CDR1 is SEHNR and CDR2 is FQNEAQ (reference sequence). The CDR3 totals 14 residues. The CDR3 sequence: CASSRGGLNSPLHF. The CDR3, as DNA: TGTGCCAGCAGCAGAGGGGGATTGAATTCACCCCTCCACTTT.

The chain joins TRBV19 to TRBJ2-3; TRBD1 matches at 9 bases. The CDR3 loop spans 18 amino acids. Germline CDR1 and CDR2: LNHDA and SQIVND (reference sequence). Unmatched junction bases numbered 13, after V lost 4 bases and J lost 2 bases. The CDR3, as DNA: TGTGCCAGTAGTAACCAACAGGGGGCGCGATCCCCCACAGATACGCAGTATTTT. Translation: CASSNQQGARSPTDTQYF.

In this sample, this clone turned up a few times. The chain employs TRBV28 and TRBJ2-7, with a tentative D call TRBD1 (6 bases). Between the trimmed V and J ends, which lost 4 bases and 5 bases, there was a span of 9 bases. Germline lookup yields CDR1 MDHEN and CDR2 SYDVKM. The length of the CDR3 is 12 residues. For the CDR3, the DNA is TGTGCCAGCAGTTCCGCAGGGGACGAGCAGTACTTC. Protein sequence: CASSSAGDEQYF.